This passage covers 12 T cell receptor beta chains from one sample sequenced in a study of patients and donors after allogeneic stem cell transplantation. Each CDR3 protein gets one entry after TCRdb re-called the RT-PCR reads with MiXCR. The data contain about 960,000 distinct CDR3 sequences, about a sixth of them singletons. The sample consisted of blood, either unsorted or a sorted T cell fraction (not recorded which). The source is a human donor who was either an allogeneic HSCT recipient or a stem cell or donor lymphocyte infusion donor (not recorded which). It is not recorded whose cells these are; they may come from a transplant donor.

The V call is TRBV4-3, the J call TRBJ2-7; 10 nucleotides match TRBD2. Germline loops: CDR1 LGHNA, CDR2 YSLEER. The CDR3 length is 15 residues. Trimming took 4 bases from V and 4 from J; bases not matched to a gene: 7. The CDR3 region is CASSRQTGLAYEQYF. In DNA form, the CDR3 reads TGCGCCAGCAGCCGCCAGACGGGACTAGCGTACGAGCAGTACTTC.

The chain carries TRBV25-1 and TRBJ2-2; 7 positions agree with TRBD1. Trimming cost V 1 base and J 0 bases; bases outside gene matches: 2. This CDR3 has 16 residues. Per germline, CDR1 MGHDK and CDR2 SYGVNS. This chain's CDR3 is CASSESGTANTGELFF. CDR3 DNA: TGTGCCAGCAGTGAATCTGGGACAGCGAACACCGGGGAGCTGTTTTTT.

There are a few counts of this clonotype. The chain employs TRBV10-3 and TRBJ2-5; the match to TRBD2 covers 9 bases. The germline V gene encodes CDR1 ENHRY and CDR2 SYGVKD. The J segment lost 5 bases and the V segment lost 2 bases, leaving 3 bases of the junction unmatched. This CDR3 is 14 amino acids long. The CDR3 loop is CAISETGLAETQYF. DNA for the CDR3: TGTGCCATCAGTGAGACGGGACTAGCCGAGACCCAGTACTTC.

In this sample, this clonotype turned up many times. One end of the junction fails to match germline, which may point to a read error. The chain employs TRBV29-1 and TRBJ1-1, with a tentative D call TRBD1 (6 bases). This CDR3 contains 15 residues. The V gene's germline CDR1 is SQVTM and CDR2 ANQGSEA. The CDR3 bases are TGCAGCGCTGAATCCCTCAACAGGGTTGGCACTGAAGCTTTCTTT. It is translated as CSAESLNRVGTEAFF. Supplemented by reference TRBV29-1 and TRBJ1-1, the full variable domain reads SAVISQKPSRDICQRGTSLTIQCQVDSQVTMMFWYRQQPGQSLTLIATANQGSEATYESGFVIDKFPISRPNLTFSTLTVSNMSPEDSSIYLCSAESLNRVGTEAFFGQGTRLTVV.

The V gene is TRBV3-1, the J gene TRBJ1-6; D may be TRBD1 (5 bases). V dropped 1 base and J dropped 7 bases, with 8 bases sitting between them. The germline CDR1 and CDR2 sequences are LGHDT and YNNKEL (reference sequence). The CDR3 extends over 14 amino acids. The CDR3 loop is CASSQGGTNSPLHF. CDR3 nucleotide sequence: TGTGCCAGCAGCCAAGGTGGGACCAATTCACCCCTCCACTTT.

The chain joins TRBV12-3 or TRBV12-4 to TRBJ2-7; 13 bases match TRBD2. The CDR3 runs 17 residues. V dropped 2 bases and J dropped 3; count of bases not matched to a gene: 7. As DNA, the CDR3 is TGTGCCAGCAGTTTATCGGGACTAGCGGGACACGACTACGAGCAGTACTTC. This codes for CASSLSGLAGHDYEQYF.

This clonotype was observed at least ten times. The chain has TRBV12-3 or TRBV12-4 and TRBJ1-4; no reliable D call. V shed 3 bases and J shed 10 bases, with 6 bases lying between them. This CDR3 spans 11 amino acids. Written as DNA, the CDR3 is TGTGCCAGCAGTTTGGGTAGAAAACTGTTTTTT. It codes for CASSLGRKLFF.

V is TRBV11-2 and J is TRBJ2-1, with no clear D. The germline CDR1 and CDR2 sequences are SGHAT and FQNNGV. Trimming cost V 2 bases and J 8 bases, with 13 bases left between them. The CDR3 loop spans 14 amino acids. As DNA, the CDR3 is TGTGCCAGCAGCTTACGTTACGGGTGGGATGAGCAGTTCTTC. It specifies CASSLRYGWDEQFF.

The chain links TRBV11-2 to TRBJ2-6; D tentatively reads TRBD1 or TRBD2 (5 bases each). The CDR3 is made up of 19 amino acids. Germline V CDR1 and CDR2: SGHAT, FQNNGV. Trimming removed 4 bases at V and 1 base at J, with 20 bases between. CDR3 residues: CASSSPTGTPGSGANVLTF. The CDR3, as DNA: TGTGCCAGCAGCTCGCCTACCGGGACCCCGGGGTCTGGGGCCAACGTCCTGACTTTC.

This clonotype has just a few counts. The chain combines TRBV5-1 with TRBJ2-7; the match to TRBD1 covers 9 bases. V was pared by 4 bases and J by 4 bases, with 12 bases of the junction left unmatched. Germline V gene sequence: CDR1 SGHRS, CDR2 YFSETQ. The CDR3 consists of 16 residues. The CDR3 spells CASSPSPGQGSYEQYF. The CDR3 bases are TGCGCCAGCAGCCCATCCCCGGGACAGGGATCGTACGAGCAGTACTTC.

This chain links TRBV11-2 with TRBJ2-2, with 12 bases that match TRBD2. V lost 3 bases and J lost 0; bases outside the gene matches: 5. CDR1 and CDR2 (germline): SGHAT, FQNNGV. This CDR3 contains 18 residues. The DNA for the CDR3 is TGTGCCAGCAGCTTCAGACTAGCGGGGGACTCGAACACCGGGGAGCTGTTTTTT. Protein: CASSFRLAGDSNTGELFF.

V gene TRBV29-1 combines with J gene TRBJ2-5; 7 nucleotides line up with TRBD2. There are 13 residues in the CDR3. The V gene's germline CDR1 is SQVTM and CDR2 ANQGSEA. The V gene end was trimmed by 3 bases and the J gene end by 2 bases; junction bases not matched to a gene: 3. The CDR3 here is CSVDRDYQETQYF. The CDR3 coding sequence is TGCAGCGTTGACCGGGACTATCAAGAGACCCAGTACTTC.